This T cell receptor (beta chain) was retrieved from a study of CD8 T cells in ankylosing spondylitis (dated by TCRdb to the late 2010s). General notes on the study: The study profiled T cell receptor beta repertoires in healthy donors and ankylosing spondylitis patients to find disease-linked TCR variants. The full study cohort was made up of about two dozen ankylosing spondylitis patients and around 100 healthy donors. Samples of peripheral blood were taken, and for ankylosing spondylitis patients, synovial fluid was collected as well. General findings and caveats noted by the study authors: A TCR beta motif of eight highly homologous amino acid variants appeared characteristic of blood from ankylosing spondylitis patients. The disease-linked clones were reported as significantly enriched in matched synovial fluid samples from ankylosing spondylitis patients. The disease-linked clones showed a CD8+ phenotype and occurred at relatively low frequencies in peripheral blood. Some TCR beta motif variants had previously been reported in synovial fluid and blood of reactive arthritis patients, which suggested common disease-initiation mechanisms.

This sample was sequenced with an Illumina HiSeq 2500. Quantitative 5'-RACE with molecular barcodes was the method used to prepare the TCR beta libraries. The original methods were these. A new computational method, built on a probabilistic model of VDJ rearrangement, was used to identify disease-linked TCR variants. Using fastp at Q25 and MiXCR, TCRdb reprocessed the public reads and kept productive beta chains. Merged by CDR3 protein, the rows form single entries marked with the most common genes and DNA. The V and J calls reflect TCRdb's pipeline rather than the authors' work. The sample data list over 600,000 distinct CDR3 sequences, and roughly 19% of these were observed just once. The ten top clones hold about 19% of the sample. This clonotype was seen a handful of times. Its specific antigen is unknown. No base qualities exist here, and no much larger clone lies one base off it. The germline ends are 8 bases apart after V is trimmed by 1 base and J by 2 bases. From its cysteine to its phenylalanine, the CDR3 spans 14 amino acids. The retained sequence is limited to the CDR3, 42 bases, with the frame set at the first base.

This receptor chain uses TRBV12-3 or TRBV12-4 and TRBJ1-2, with the identity of the D gene unclear. The sequence was collected from a male donor with ankylosing spondylitis. The specimen sequenced was blood, either unsorted or a sorted T cell fraction (not recorded which). The CDR3 in this case is CASSLDKLNYGYTF. The sequenced DNA is TGTGCCAGCAGTTTAGATAAGTTAAACTATGGCTACACCTTC.